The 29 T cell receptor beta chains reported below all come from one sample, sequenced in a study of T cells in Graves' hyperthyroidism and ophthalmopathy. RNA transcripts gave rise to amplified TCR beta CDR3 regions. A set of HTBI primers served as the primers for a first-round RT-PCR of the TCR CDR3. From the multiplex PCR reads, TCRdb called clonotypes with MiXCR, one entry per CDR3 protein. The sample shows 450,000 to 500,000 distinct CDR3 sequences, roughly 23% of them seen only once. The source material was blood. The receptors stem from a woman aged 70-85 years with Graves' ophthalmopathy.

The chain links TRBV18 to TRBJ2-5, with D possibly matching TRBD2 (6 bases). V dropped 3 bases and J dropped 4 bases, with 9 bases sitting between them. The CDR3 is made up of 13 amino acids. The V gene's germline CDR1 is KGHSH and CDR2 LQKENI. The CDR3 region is CASSPGTVETQYF. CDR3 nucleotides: TGTGCCAGCTCACCCGGGACTGTAGAGACCCAGTACTTC.

As DNA, the CDR3 is TGCGCCAGCAGCCAAGACCCCAGGGGATCCTACGAGCAGTACTTC. It translates to CASSQDPRGSYEQYF. The rearrangement joins TRBV4-1 to TRBJ2-7; D might be TRBD1 (6 bases). The CDR3 runs 15 residues. Germline CDR1 MGHRA, CDR2 YSYEKL. V lost 0 bases and J 1 base, leaving 10 bases between the germline ends.

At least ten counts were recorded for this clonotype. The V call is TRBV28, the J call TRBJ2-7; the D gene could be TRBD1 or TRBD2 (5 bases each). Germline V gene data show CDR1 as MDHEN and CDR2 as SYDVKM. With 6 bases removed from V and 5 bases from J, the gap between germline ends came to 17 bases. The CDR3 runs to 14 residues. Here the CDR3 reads CASSLPGRDHEQYF. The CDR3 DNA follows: TGTGCCAGCAGCCTACCCGGCAGGGACCACGAGCAGTACTTC.

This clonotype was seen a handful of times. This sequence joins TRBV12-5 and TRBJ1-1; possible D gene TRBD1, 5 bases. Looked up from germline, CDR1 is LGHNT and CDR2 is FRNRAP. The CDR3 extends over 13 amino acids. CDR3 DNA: TGTGGCTCGGGGCGGTCGTATGGAACTGAAGCTTTCTTT. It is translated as CGSGRSYGTEAFF.

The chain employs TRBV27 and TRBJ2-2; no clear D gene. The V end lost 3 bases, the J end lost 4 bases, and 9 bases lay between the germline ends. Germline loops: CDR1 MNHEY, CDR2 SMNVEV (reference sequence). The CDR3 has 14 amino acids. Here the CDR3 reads CASSLKTPTGELFF. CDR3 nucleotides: TGTGCCAGCAGTTTGAAGACCCCCACCGGGGAGCTGTTTTTT.

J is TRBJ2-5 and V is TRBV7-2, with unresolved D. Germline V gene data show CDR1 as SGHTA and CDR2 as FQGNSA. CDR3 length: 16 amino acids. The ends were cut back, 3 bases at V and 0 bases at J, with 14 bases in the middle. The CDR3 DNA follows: TGTGCCAGCAGCTTTAAGCTTTCAGCCTACCAAGAGACCCAGTACTTC. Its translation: CASSFKLSAYQETQYF. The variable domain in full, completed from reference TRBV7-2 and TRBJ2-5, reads GAGVSQSPSNKVTEKGKDVELRCDPISGHTALYWYRQSLGQGLEFLIYFQGNSAPDKSGLPSDRFSAERTGGSVSTLTIQRTQQEDSAVYLCASSFKLSAYQETQYFGPGTRLLVL.

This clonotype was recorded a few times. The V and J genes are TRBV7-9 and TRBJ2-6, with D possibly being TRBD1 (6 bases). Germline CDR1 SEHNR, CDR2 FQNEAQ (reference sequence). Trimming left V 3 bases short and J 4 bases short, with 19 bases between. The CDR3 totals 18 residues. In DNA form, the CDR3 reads TGTGCCAGCAGCTTTCAGGGGCAGAGGCTCTTAGGGGCCAACGTCCTGACTTTC. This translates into CASSFQGQRLLGANVLTF.

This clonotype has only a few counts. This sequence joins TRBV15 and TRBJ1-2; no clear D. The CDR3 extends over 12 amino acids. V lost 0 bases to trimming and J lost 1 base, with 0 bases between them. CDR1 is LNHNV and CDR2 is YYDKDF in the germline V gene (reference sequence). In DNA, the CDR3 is TGTGCCACCAGCAGAGATAACTATGGCTACACCTTC. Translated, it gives CATSRDNYGYTF.

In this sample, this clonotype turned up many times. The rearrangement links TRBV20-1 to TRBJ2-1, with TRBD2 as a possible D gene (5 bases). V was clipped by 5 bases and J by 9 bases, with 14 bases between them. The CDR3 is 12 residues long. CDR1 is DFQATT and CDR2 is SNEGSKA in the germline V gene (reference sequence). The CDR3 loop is CSAPTRRFEQFF. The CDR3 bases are TGCAGTGCTCCTACTAGGAGATTTGAGCAGTTCTTC.

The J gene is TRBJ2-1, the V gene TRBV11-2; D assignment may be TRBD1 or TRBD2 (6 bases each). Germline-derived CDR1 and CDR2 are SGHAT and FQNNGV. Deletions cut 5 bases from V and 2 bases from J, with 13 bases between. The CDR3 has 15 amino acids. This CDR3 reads CASSIGGGPYNEQFF. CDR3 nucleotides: TGTGCCAGCAGCATCGGGGGCGGCCCCTACAATGAGCAGTTCTTC.

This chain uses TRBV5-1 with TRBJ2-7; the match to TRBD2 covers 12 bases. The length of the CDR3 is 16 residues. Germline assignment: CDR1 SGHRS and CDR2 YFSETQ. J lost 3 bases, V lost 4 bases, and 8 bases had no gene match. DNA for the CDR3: TGCGCCAGCAGCGTCGGACTAGCGGGGAGGTTCTACGAGCAGTACTTC. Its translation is CASSVGLAGRFYEQYF.

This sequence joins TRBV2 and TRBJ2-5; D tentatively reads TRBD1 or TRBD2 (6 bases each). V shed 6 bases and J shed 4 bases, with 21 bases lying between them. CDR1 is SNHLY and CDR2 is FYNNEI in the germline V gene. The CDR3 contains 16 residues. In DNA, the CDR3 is TGTGCCAGCAGCGGTCGATGGGGGGCGCAGGGAGAGACCCAGTACTTC. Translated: CASSGRWGAQGETQYF.

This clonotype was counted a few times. The CDR3 is CAWSVNGGPDTQYF. CDR3 bases: TGTGCCTGGAGTGTAAATGGAGGGCCCGATACGCAGTATTTT. V and J are TRBV30 and TRBJ2-3, with a possible D match to TRBD2 (6 bases). The V gene lost 0 bases and the J gene lost 6 bases, with 13 bases spanning the gap. CDR1 is GTSNPN, CDR2 SVGIG, per germline (reference sequence). The CDR3 has 14 amino acids.

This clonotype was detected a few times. CDR3 residues: CASRGSRGVDTGELFF. CDR3 nucleotide sequence: TGTGCCAGCAGAGGTTCCAGGGGAGTGGACACCGGGGAGCTGTTTTTT. This chain links TRBV6-2 or TRBV6-3 with TRBJ2-2, with a tentative D call TRBD1 (6 bases). V gave up 6 bases and J gave up 3 bases, with 17 bases separating them. Germline V CDR1 and CDR2: MNHEY, SVGEGT. CDR3 length: 16 amino acids.

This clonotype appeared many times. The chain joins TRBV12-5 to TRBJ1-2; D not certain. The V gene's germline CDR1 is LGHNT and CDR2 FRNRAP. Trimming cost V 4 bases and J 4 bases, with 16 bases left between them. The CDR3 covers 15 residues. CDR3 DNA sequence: TGTGCTAGTGGTTGGCCCACGCAGCCCTTCTATGGCTACACCTTC. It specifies CASGWPTQPFYGYTF.

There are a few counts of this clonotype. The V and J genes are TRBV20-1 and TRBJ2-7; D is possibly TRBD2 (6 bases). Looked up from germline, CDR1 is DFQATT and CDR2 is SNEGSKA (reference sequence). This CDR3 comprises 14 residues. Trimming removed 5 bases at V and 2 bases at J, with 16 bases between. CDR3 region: CSAQSSSEPYEQYF. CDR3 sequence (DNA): TGCAGTGCTCAAAGTTCTAGCGAACCCTACGAGCAGTACTTC.

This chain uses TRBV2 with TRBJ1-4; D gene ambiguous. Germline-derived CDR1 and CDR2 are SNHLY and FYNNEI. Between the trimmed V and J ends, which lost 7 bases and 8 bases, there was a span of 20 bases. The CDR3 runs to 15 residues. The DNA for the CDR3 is TGTGCCAGCACTCAAAACACGGGTTCGGAGGAAAAACTGTTTTTT. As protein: CASTQNTGSEEKLFF.

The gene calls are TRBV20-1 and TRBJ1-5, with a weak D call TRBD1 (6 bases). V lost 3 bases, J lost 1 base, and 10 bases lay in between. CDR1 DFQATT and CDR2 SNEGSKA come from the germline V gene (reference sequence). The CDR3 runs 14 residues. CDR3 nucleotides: TGCAGTGCTAGGACCCAGGGGAGCAATCAGCCCCAGCATTTT. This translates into CSARTQGSNQPQHF.

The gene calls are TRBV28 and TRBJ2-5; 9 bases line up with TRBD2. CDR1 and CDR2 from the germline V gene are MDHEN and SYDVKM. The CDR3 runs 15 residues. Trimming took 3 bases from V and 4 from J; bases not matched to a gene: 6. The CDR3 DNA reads TGTGCCAGCAGTTTTAGCGGGAGTCGGGGAGAGACCCAGTACTTC. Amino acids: CASSFSGSRGETQYF.

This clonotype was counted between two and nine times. The chain's CDR3 is CASSPYRGARGYTF. The CDR3 DNA reads TGTGCCAGCAGTCCGTACCGGGGGGCGCGTGGCTACACCTTC. The chain links TRBV27 to TRBJ1-2; possible D gene TRBD1, 6 bases. This CDR3 has 14 residues. V lost 5 bases and J lost 7, with 17 bases in between. CDR1 is MNHEY, CDR2 SMNVEV, per germline (reference sequence).

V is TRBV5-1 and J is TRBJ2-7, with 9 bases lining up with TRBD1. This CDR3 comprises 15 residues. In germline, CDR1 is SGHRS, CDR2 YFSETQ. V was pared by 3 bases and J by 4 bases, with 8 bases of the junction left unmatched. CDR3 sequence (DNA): TGCGCCAGCAGCTCGGAAGGACAGGGGTATTACGAGCAGTACTTC. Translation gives CASSSEGQGYYEQYF.

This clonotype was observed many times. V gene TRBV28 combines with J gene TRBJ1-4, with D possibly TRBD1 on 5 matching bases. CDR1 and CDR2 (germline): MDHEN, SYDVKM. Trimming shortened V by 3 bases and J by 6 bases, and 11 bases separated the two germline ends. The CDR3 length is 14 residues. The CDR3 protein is CASSLPGTDEKLFF. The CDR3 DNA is TGTGCCAGCAGTTTGCCCGGGACGGATGAAAAACTGTTTTTT.

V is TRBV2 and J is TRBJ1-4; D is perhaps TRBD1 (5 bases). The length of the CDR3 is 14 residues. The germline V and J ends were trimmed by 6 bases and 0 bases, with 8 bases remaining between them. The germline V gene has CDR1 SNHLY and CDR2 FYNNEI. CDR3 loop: CASRQTATNEKLFF. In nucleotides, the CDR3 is TGTGCCAGCAGACAGACAGCAACTAATGAAAAACTGTTTTTT. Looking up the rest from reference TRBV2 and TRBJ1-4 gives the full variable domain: EPEVTQTPSHQVTQMGQEVILRCVPISNHLYFYWYRQILGQKVEFLVSFYNNEISEKSEIFDDQFSVERPDGSNFTLKIRSTKLEDSAMYFCASRQTATNEKLFFGSGTQLSVL.

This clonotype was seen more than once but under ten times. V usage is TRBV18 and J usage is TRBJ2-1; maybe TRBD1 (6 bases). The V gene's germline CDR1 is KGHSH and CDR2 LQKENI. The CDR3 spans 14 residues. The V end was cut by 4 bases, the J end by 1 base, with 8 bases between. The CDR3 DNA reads TGTGCCAGCTCACGCAGGGGTTCCTACAATGAGCAGTTCTTC. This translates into CASSRRGSYNEQFF.

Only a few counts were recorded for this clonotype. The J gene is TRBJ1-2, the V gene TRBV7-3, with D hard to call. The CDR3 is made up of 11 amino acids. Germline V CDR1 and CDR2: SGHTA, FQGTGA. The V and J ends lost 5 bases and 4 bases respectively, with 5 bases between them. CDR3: CASSPAYGYTF. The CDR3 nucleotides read TGTGCCAGCAGCCCGGCCTATGGCTACACCTTC.

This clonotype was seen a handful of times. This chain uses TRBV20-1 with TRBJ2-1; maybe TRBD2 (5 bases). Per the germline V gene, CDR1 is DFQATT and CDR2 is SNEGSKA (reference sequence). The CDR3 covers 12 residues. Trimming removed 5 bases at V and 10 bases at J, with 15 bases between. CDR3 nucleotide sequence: TGCAGTGCTCCCCGGGATATACGGGAGCAGTTCTTC. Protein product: CSAPRDIREQFF.

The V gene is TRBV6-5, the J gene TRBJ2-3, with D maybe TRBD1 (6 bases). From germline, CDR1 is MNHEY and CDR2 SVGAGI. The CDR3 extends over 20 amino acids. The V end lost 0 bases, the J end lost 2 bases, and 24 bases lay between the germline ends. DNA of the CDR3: TGTGCCAGCAGTTACTCGGAGACAGGACCACCTCTAATTTTCACAGATACGCAGTATTTT. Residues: CASSYSETGPPLIFTDTQYF.

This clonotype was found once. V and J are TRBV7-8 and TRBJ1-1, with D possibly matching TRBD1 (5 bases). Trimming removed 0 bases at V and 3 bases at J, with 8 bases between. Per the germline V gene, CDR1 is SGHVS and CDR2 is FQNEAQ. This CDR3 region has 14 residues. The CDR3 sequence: CASSLARGYTEAFF. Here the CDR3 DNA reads TGTGCCAGCAGCTTAGCGAGGGGCTACACTGAAGCTTTCTTT.

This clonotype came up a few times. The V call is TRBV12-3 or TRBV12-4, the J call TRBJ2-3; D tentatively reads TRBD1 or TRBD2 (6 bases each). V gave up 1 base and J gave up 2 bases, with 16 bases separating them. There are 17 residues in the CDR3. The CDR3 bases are TGTGCCAGCAGTTTAGGAGGGGGGCAAGGATACACAGATACGCAGTATTTT. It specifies CASSLGGGQGYTDTQYF.